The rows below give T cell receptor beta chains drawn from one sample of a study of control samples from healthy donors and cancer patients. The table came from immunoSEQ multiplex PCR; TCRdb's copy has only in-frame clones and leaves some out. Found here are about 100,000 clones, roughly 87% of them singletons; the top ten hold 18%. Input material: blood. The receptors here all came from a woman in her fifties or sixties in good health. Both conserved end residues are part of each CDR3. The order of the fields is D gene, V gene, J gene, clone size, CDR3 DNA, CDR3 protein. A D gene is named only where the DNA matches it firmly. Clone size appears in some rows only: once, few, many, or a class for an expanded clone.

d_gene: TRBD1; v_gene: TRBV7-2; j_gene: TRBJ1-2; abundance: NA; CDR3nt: TGTGCCAGCAGCGAGGGGGCGGCCCGGGGGGGCTACACCTTC; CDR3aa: CASSEGAARGGYTF
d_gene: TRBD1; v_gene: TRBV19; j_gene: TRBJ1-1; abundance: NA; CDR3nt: TGTGCCACAGGTGACAGGGGGCTTTTGAATAGGGTCTTT; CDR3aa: CATGDRGLLNRVF
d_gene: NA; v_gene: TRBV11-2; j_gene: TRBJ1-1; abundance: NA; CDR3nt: TGTGCCAGCAGCTGGGTGGTCGGGGTCGGGAAAACTGAAGCTTTCTTT; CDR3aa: CASSWVVGVGKTEAFF
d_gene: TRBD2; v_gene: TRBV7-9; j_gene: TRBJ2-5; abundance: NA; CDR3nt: TGTGCCTCGACGGGGGGAGAGGAGACCCAGTACTTC; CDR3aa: CASTGGEETQYF
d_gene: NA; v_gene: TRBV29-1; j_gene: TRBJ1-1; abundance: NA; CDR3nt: TGCAGCTCCTCAGACTCGACCGGGGCTTTCTTT; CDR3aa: CSSSDSTGAFF
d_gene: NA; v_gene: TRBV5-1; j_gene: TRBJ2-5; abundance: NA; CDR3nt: TGCGCCAGCAGCTTGGGTGTAGGGGCAGAGACCCAGTACTTC; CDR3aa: CASSLGVGAETQYF
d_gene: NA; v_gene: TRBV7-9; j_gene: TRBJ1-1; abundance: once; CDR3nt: TGTGCCAGCAGCTTAGAGACCCAGGAGACTGAAGCTTTCTTT; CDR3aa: CASSLETQETEAFF
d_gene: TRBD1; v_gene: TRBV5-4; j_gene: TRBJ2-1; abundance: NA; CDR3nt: TGTGCCAGCAGCCCAACAGGACAGGGAAGCGTCAATGAGCAGTTCTTC; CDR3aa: CASSPTGQGSVNEQFF
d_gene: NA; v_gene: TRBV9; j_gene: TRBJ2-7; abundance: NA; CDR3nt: TGTGCCAGCAGCGTAGGGTGGGCTGACGAGCAGTACTTC; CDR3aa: CASSVGWADEQYF
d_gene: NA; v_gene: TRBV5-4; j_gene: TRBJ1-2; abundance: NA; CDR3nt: TGTGCCAGCAGACCCGACCTCGGGGCGGATGGCTACACCTTC; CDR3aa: CASRPDLGADGYTF
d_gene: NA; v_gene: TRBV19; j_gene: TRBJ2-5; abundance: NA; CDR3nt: TGTGCCAGTAGACACCTTTCCTCGGGAGAGACCCAGTACTTC; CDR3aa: CASRHLSSGETQYF
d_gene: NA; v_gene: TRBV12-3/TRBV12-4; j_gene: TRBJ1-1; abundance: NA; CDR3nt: TGTGCCAGCAGTGCCTGGAACACTGAAGCTTTCTTT; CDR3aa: CASSAWNTEAFF
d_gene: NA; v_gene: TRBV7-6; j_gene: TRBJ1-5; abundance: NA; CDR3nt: TGTGCCAGCAGCTCGACTGCGAATCAGCCCCAGCATTTT; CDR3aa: CASSSTANQPQHF
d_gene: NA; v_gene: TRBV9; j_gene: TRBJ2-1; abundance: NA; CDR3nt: TGTGCCAGTGGACCAGGGTGGCTCTCCTACAATGAGCAGTTCTTC; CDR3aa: CASGPGWLSYNEQFF
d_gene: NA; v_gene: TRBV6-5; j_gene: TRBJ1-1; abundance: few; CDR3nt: TGTGCCAGCAGTTACTCTACAGGGATATGGACTGAAGCTTTCTTT; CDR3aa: CASSYSTGIWTEAFF
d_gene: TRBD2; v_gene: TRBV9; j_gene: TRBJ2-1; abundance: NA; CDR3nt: TGTGCCAGCAGCGCAACTGGACTAGCCGGCTACAATGAGCAGTTCTTC; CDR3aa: CASSATGLAGYNEQFF
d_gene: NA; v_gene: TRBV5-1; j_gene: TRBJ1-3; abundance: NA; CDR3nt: TGCGCCAGCAGCCTGAGACCGGGACGGCACTCTGGAAACACCATATATTTT; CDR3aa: CASSLRPGRHSGNTIYF
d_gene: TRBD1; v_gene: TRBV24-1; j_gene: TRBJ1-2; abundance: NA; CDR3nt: TGTGCCACCAGTGATCCTAGACAGGGCCTCAAGGGGGATGGCTACACCTTC; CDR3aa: CATSDPRQGLKGDGYTF
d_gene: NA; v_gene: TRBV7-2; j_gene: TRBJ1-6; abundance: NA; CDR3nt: TGTGCCAGCAGCTTAGCGCAGGGAACTTTTTCACCCCTCCACTTT; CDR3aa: CASSLAQGTFSPLHF
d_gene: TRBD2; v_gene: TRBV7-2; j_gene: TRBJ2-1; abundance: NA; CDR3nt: TGTGCCAGCAGCTCAGCGGGAGCCAGATCCTACAATGAGCAGTTCTTC; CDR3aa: CASSSAGARSYNEQFF
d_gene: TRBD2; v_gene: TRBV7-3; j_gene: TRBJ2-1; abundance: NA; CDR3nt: TGTGCCAGCAGCTCGTGGACTAGCGGGCTTTACAATGAGCAGTTCTTC; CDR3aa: CASSSWTSGLYNEQFF
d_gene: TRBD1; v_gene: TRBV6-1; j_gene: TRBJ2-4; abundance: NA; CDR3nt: TGTGCCAGCAGTGAAGCTCCTGGGGGACAGGGGGCGGACATTCAGTACTTC; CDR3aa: CASSEAPGGQGADIQYF
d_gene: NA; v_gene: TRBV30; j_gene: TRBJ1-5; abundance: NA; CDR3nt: TGTGCCTGGAGCGCTAACCCCCTATCCCCAAATCAGCCCCAGCATTTT; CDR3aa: CAWSANPLSPNQPQHF
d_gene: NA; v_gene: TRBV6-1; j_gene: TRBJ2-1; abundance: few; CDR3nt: TGTGCCAGCAGTGAAGCGCTGAGGAAATTCTTC; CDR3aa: CASSEALRKFF
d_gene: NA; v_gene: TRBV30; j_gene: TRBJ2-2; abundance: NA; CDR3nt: TGTGCCTGGAGCAATTCAGGTGGCACCGGGGAGCTGTTTTTT; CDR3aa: CAWSNSGGTGELFF
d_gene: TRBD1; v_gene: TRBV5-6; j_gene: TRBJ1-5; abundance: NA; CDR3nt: TGTGCCAGCAGCTTTGGGACAGGGAGTCAGCCCCAGCATTTT; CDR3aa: CASSFGTGSQPQHF
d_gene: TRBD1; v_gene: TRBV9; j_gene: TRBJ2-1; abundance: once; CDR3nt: TGTGCCAGCAGCGTAGAATTATTTGGGACAGGGTATAACGAGCAGTTCTTC; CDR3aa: CASSVELFGTGYNEQFF
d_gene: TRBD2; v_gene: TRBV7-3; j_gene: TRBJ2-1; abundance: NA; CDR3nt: TGTGCCAGCAGCTCCGCAGCGGGAACCCTGGGGAATGAGCAGTTCTTC; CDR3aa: CASSSAAGTLGNEQFF
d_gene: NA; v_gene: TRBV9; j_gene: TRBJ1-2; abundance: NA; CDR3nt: TGTGCCAGCAGCGAGCCCCTGGAACAGGGTGTAAGAGGCTACACCTTC; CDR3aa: CASSEPLEQGVRGYTF
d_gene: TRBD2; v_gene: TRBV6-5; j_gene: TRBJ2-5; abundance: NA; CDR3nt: TGTGCCATCTCCCCCGCTCCGGGAGGGTCCGAGACCCAGTACTTC; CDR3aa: CAISPAPGGSETQYF
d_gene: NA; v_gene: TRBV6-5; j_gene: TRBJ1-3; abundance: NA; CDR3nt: TGTGCCAGCAGGTCAAGTGTGACCTCTGGAAACACCATATATTTT; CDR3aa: CASRSSVTSGNTIYF
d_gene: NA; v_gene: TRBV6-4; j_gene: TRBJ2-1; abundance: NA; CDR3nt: TGTGCCAGCAGTGGCAGGGGAGGGGATGAGCAGTTCTTC; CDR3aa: CASSGRGGDEQFF
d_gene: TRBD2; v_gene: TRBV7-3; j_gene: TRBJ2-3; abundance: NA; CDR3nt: TGTGCCAGCAGTGCCGGGACTAGCGGGGGAACAGATACGCAGTATTTT; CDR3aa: CASSAGTSGGTDTQYF
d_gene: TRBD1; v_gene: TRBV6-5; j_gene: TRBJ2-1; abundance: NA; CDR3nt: TGTGCCAGCAGTTTCGACAGGGGATCGAATGAGCAGTTCTTC; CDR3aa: CASSFDRGSNEQFF
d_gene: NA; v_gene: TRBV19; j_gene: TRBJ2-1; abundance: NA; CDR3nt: TGTGCCAGTTCAAACCCGAGGACCTACAATGAGCAGTTCTTC; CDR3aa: CASSNPRTYNEQFF
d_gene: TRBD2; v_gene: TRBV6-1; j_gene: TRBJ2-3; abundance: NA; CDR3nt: TGTGCCAGCAGTGAGTCACTAGCGGGTCTATCCGGGGATACGCAGTATTTT; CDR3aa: CASSESLAGLSGDTQYF
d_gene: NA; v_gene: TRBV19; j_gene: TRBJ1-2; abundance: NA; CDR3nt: TGTGCCAGTAGTATCGGGGGGGCGTATGGCTACACCTTC; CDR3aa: CASSIGGAYGYTF
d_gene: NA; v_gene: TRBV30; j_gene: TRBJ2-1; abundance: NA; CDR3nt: TGTGCCTGGAGTGTCGGGCGGGATTACAATGAGCAGTTCTTC; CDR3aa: CAWSVGRDYNEQFF
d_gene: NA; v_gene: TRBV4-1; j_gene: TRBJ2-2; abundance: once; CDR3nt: TGCGCCAGCAGCCAAGTGGGGACGGGGGCCGGAACCGGGGAGCTGTTTTTT; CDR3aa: CASSQVGTGAGTGELFF
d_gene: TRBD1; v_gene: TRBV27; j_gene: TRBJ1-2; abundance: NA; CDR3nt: TGTGCCAGCAGTTCCCTAGGACAGGGGCGGTATGGCTACACCTTC; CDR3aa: CASSSLGQGRYGYTF
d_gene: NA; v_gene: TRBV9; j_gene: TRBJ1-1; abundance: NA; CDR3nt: TGTGCCAGCAGCCCCGGACAGTTGAACACTGAAGCTTTCTTT; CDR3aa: CASSPGQLNTEAFF
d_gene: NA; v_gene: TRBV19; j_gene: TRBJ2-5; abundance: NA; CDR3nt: TGTGCCAGTAGTCCATGGGGGGTGGAGGAGACCCAGTACTTC; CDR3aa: CASSPWGVEETQYF
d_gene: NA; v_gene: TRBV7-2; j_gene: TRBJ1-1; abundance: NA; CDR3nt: TGTGCCAGCAGCTTCCCCTCTCTGGGAGCTGAAGCTTTCTTT; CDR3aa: CASSFPSLGAEAFF
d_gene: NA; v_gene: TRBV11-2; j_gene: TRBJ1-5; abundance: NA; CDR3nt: TGTGCCAGCAGCTTAACAGGGACCAGCAATCAGCCCCAGCATTTT; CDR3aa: CASSLTGTSNQPQHF
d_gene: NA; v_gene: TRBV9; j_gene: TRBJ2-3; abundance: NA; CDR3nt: TGTGCCAGCAGCGGGTGGGGAGATACGCAGTATTTT; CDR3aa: CASSGWGDTQYF
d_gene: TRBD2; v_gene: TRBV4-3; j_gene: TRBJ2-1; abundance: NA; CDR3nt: TGCGCCAGCAGCCAAGATCGGGGAGCGGGAGTCCGTTACAATGAGCAGTTCTTC; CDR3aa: CASSQDRGAGVRYNEQFF
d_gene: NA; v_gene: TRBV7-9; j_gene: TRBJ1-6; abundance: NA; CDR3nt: TGTGCCAGCAGCCCCCAGGGGACTAATAATTCACCCCTCCACTTT; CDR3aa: CASSPQGTNNSPLHF
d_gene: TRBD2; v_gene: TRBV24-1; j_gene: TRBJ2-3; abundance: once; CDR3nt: TGTGCCACCAGTGATTGGTCTAGCGGGGGGAAGGATACGCAGTATTTT; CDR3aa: CATSDWSSGGKDTQYF
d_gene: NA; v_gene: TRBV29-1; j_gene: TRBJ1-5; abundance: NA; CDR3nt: TGCAGCGCGGGGGATTCCTCAGGATCCCAGCATTTT; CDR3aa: CSAGDSSGSQHF
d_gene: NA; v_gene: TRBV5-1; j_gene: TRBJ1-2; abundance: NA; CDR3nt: TGCGCCAGCAGCTTAGAAGACCATGGCTACACCTTC; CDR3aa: CASSLEDHGYTF
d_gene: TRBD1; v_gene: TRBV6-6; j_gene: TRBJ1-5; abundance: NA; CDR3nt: TGTGCCAGCAGTCCAAGACAGGGAGCAAGCAATCAGCCCCAGCATTTT; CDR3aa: CASSPRQGASNQPQHF
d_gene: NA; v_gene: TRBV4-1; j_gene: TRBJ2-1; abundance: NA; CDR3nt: TGCGCCAGCAGCCAAGCGTCAGGTTTCCGGTTTAGGTTCGGTTACGGGAAATATGAGCAGTTCTTC; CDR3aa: CASSQASGFRFRFGYGKYEQFF
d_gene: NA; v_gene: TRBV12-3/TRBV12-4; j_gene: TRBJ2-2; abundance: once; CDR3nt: TGTGCCAGCAGTGTATACACCGGGGAGCTGTTTTTT; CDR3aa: CASSVYTGELFF
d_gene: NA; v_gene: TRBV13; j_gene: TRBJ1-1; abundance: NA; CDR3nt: TGTGCCAGCAGCTTAGTAATTTTAGGGACCGCTGAAGCTTTCTTT; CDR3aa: CASSLVILGTAEAFF